One and the same sample provided the 32 T cell receptor beta chains below, sequenced in a study of brain T cells in children with intractable seizures. The data were produced by immunoSEQ multiplex PCR, yet TCRdb's version contains in-frame clones alone and is incomplete. This table holds about 350,000 clones, over 90% found once. The time point is: blood from clinic visit 5 months post-surgery; TSC patient then seizure free. This material consisted of peripheral blood, taken 5 to 6 months after surgery. The receptor source for this set is a boy under two years old with tuberous sclerosis and intractable seizures.

This clone was detected only once. In DNA form, the CDR3 reads TGTGCCAGCAGTTTACGACAGGGGAAGACCCAGTACTTC. This encodes CASSLRQGKTQYF. The chain carries TRBV27 and TRBJ2-5, with 8 bases identical to TRBD1. Germline CDR1 MNHEY, CDR2 SMNVEV (reference sequence). The junction had 2 bases not matched to a gene; V was cut back by 2 bases and J by 6 bases. The CDR3 has 13 amino acids.

The rearrangement links TRBV7-2 to TRBJ2-1; 9 positions agree with TRBD2. The CDR3 is made up of 16 amino acids. Germline V CDR1 and CDR2: SGHTA, FQGNSA. The V segment lost 1 base and the J segment 7 bases; nucleotides outside the gene matches: 8. CDR3 sequence: CASSLVRAGGGNEQFF. The CDR3 nucleotides are TGTGCCAGCAGCTTAGTGCGAGCGGGGGGCGGGAATGAGCAGTTCTTC.

This clone was seen more than once but under ten times. The gene calls are TRBV12-3 or TRBV12-4 and TRBJ1-6, with D maybe TRBD1 (6 bases). This CDR3 is 13 amino acids long. V lost 8 bases and J 5 bases, leaving 10 bases between the germline ends. For the CDR3, the DNA is TGTGCCAGCCTGGACAGAAATAATTCACCCCTCCACTTT. It yields the protein CASLDRNNSPLHF.

V gene TRBV6-5 combines with J gene TRBJ2-7; D unresolved. Germline loops: CDR1 MNHEY, CDR2 SVGAGI. Trimming shortened V by 0 bases and J by 4 bases, and 10 bases separated the two germline ends. The CDR3 is 14 residues long. The CDR3 bases are TGTGCCAGCAGTTACTCGGTTTCCGGGTACGAGCAGTACTTC. As protein: CASSYSVSGYEQYF.

CDR3 bases: TGTGCCAGCAGTTTGTGGGGACCCCCAGATCAGCCCCAGCATTTT. Translated: CASSLWGPPDQPQHF. The chain joins TRBV6-5 to TRBJ1-5; D might be TRBD1 (5 bases). The CDR3 extends over 15 amino acids. V lost 4 bases and J 5 bases, leaving 15 bases between the germline ends. CDR1 is MNHEY and CDR2 is SVGAGI in the germline V gene.

This clone was found a few times. V and J are TRBV19 and TRBJ1-2; the match to TRBD1 covers 8 bases. V shed 11 bases and J 4 bases; nucleotides not matched to a gene: 12. This CDR3 region has 14 residues. Germline CDR1 and CDR2: LNHDA and SQIVND (reference sequence). CDR3: CALTPDRASYGYTF. DNA for the CDR3: TGTGCCCTCACACCGGACAGGGCAAGCTATGGCTACACCTTC.

The CDR3 is CASSLTGDYGYTF. DNA for the CDR3: TGTGCCAGCTCCTTAACAGGAGACTATGGCTACACCTTC. The chain links TRBV18 to TRBJ1-2, with a tentative D call TRBD1 (5 bases). There are 13 residues in the CDR3. Germline assignment: CDR1 KGHSH and CDR2 LQKENI. Deletions cut 6 bases from V and 3 bases from J, with 11 bases between. The variable domain in full, with the rest retrieved from reference TRBV18 and TRBJ1-2, is NAGVMQNPRHLVRRRGQEARLRCSPMKGHSHVYWYRQLPEEGLKFMVYLQKENIIDESGMPKERFSAEFPKEGPSILRIQQVVRGDSAAYFCASSLTGDYGYTFGSGTRLTVV.

This clone was recorded only once. This chain links TRBV7-9 with TRBJ2-5; D not certain. Germline CDR1 SEHNR, CDR2 FQNEAQ (reference sequence). Trimming removed 4 bases from V and 4 bases from J, with 22 bases in between. The CDR3 spans 17 residues. CDR3 loop: CASSSPTPGPLGETQYF. The CDR3 bases are TGTGCCAGCAGCTCCCCTACCCCCGGGCCATTGGGAGAGACCCAGTACTTC.

This clone was counted a single time. The genes are TRBV18 and TRBJ2-3; a weak D match, TRBD2 (6 bases). The germline gives CDR1 KGHSH, CDR2 LQKENI. V was clipped by 3 bases and J by 2 bases, with 15 bases between them. The CDR3 consists of 16 residues. The CDR3 coding sequence is TGTGCCAGCTCACCGCTCGGGACTCCAATCACAGATACGCAGTATTTT. As protein: CASSPLGTPITDTQYF.

The rearrangement links TRBV7-2 to TRBJ2-1; a weak D match, TRBD2 (5 bases). Looked up from germline, CDR1 is SGHTA and CDR2 is FQGNSA. The CDR3 loop spans 12 amino acids. The germline V and J ends were trimmed by 3 bases and 10 bases, with 10 bases remaining between them. In DNA, the CDR3 is TGTGCCAGCAGCTTTTACTCGGGGGAGCAGTTCTTC. Translated, it gives CASSFYSGEQFF.

The J gene is TRBJ1-2, the V gene TRBV27; a possible D gene is TRBD1 (5 bases). With 7 bases removed from V and 0 bases from J, the gap between germline ends came to 12 bases. There are 14 residues in the CDR3. Germline CDR1 MNHEY, CDR2 SMNVEV (reference sequence). The CDR3 protein is CASKRDRANYGYTF. Here the CDR3 DNA reads TGTGCCAGCAAACGGGACCGCGCTAACTATGGCTACACCTTC.

This chain links TRBV12-3 or TRBV12-4 with TRBJ1-5; D perhaps matches TRBD1 (5 bases). Trimming took 2 bases from V and 7 from J, leaving 9 bases between them. The CDR3 is made up of 13 amino acids. The CDR3 is CASSLTRQQPQHF. The CDR3, as DNA: TGTGCCAGCAGTTTAACGAGACAGCAGCCCCAGCATTTT.

This clone was recorded once. The chain has TRBV15 and TRBJ1-6; D is perhaps TRBD1 (5 bases). V gave up 4 bases and J gave up 0 bases, with 19 bases separating them. The length of the CDR3 is 19 residues. The germline CDR1 and CDR2 sequences are LNHNV and YYDKDF (reference sequence). CDR3 bases: TGTGCCACCAGCATCAACCCGGGGAGGGGAAGCTCCTATAATTCACCCCTCCACTTT. It translates to CATSINPGRGSSYNSPLHF.

The CDR3 nucleotides read TGTGCCAGCAGCGATGGGACCGCGACTTCACCCCTCCACTTT. Translated: CASSDGTATSPLHF. The rearrangement links TRBV9 to TRBJ1-6, with D possibly being TRBD1 (5 bases). Germline values: CDR1 SGDLS, CDR2 YYNGEE. The CDR3 loop spans 14 amino acids. V dropped 3 bases and J dropped 9 bases, with 13 bases sitting between them.

The chain joins TRBV4-2 to TRBJ2-7; D uncertain. Germline V gene lookup returns CDR1 LGHNA and CDR2 YNFKEQ. The CDR3 contains 14 residues. V lost 2 bases and J lost 2, with 10 bases in between. The CDR3 protein is CASSQTGLAYEQYF. The CDR3, as DNA: TGTGCCAGCAGCCAAACCGGGCTGGCCTACGAGCAGTACTTC.

The chain couples TRBV13 to TRBJ2-5; D unresolved. V was shortened by 0 bases and J by 4 bases, with 3 bases between the two germline ends. CDR3 size: 12 residues. Germline CDR1 PRHDT, CDR2 FYEKMQ (reference sequence). CDR3: CASSLGLETQYF. The CDR3 DNA reads as TGTGCCAGCAGCTTAGGCCTAGAGACCCAGTACTTC.

This chain uses TRBV5-4 with TRBJ2-7; D gene ambiguous. Germline V gene lookup returns CDR1 SGHNT and CDR2 YYREEE (reference sequence). V gave up 0 bases and J gave up 7 bases, with 8 bases separating them. The CDR3 is 12 residues long. This chain's CDR3 is CASSLALEEQYF. Written as DNA, the CDR3 is TGTGCCAGCAGCTTGGCTCTCGAGGAGCAGTACTTC.

The chain combines TRBV27 with TRBJ2-7, with D possibly called TRBD1 or TRBD2 (6 bases each). V was pared by 5 bases and J by 3 bases, with 11 bases between. This CDR3 comprises 13 residues. Per the germline V gene, CDR1 is MNHEY and CDR2 is SMNVEV (reference sequence). The CDR3 DNA is TGTGCCAGCAGTCCGGGGGCGCACTACGAGCAGTACTTC. As protein: CASSPGAHYEQYF.

This clone was detected once. The chain has TRBV11-3 and TRBJ2-7; 8 bases map to TRBD2. The germline CDR1 and CDR2 sequences are SGHNT and YENEEA. After removal of 4 bases from V and 1 base from J, the junction contained 6 bases not matched to a gene. The CDR3 runs 15 residues. The CDR3 DNA is TGTGCCAGCAGCTCAAGGACTAGCTCGTCCTACGAGCAGTACTTC. Its protein is CASSSRTSSSYEQYF.

The CDR3 loop is CASNTGVWGNTEAFF. CDR3 coding DNA: TGTGCCAGTAATACAGGGGTATGGGGGAACACTGAAGCTTTCTTT. The chain links TRBV19 to TRBJ1-1; 7 nucleotides match TRBD1. The CDR3 totals 15 residues. V was pared by 7 bases and J by 1 base, with 9 bases of the junction left unmatched. From germline, CDR1 is LNHDA and CDR2 SQIVND (reference sequence).

This sequence joins TRBV11-2 and TRBJ1-1, with D maybe TRBD1 (5 bases). Germline CDR1 reads SGHAT; CDR2 reads FQNNGV. This CDR3 has 15 residues. V dropped 5 bases and J dropped 1 base, with 14 bases sitting between them. The CDR3 DNA reads TGTGCCAGCAGCCCGCCTTGGGGCAGGAACACTGAAGCTTTCTTT. Encoded protein: CASSPPWGRNTEAFF.

The gene calls are TRBV29-1 and TRBJ2-1, with 8 nucleotides matching TRBD1. The CDR3 is made up of 11 amino acids. The germline gives CDR1 SQVTM, CDR2 ANQGSEA. With V trimmed by 4 bases and J by 7 bases, 0 bases remained unmatched. DNA of the CDR3: TGCAGCGTTGGACAGGGGAATGAGCAGTTCTTC. Its translation: CSVGQGNEQFF.

The rearrangement joins TRBV5-3 to TRBJ1-1; tentatively, D is TRBD1 (5 bases). TRBV5-3 is an ORF; its function is uncertain. The V and J ends lost 6 bases and 6 bases respectively, with 12 bases between them. CDR3 length: 12 amino acids. CDR3 nucleotides: TGTGCCAGAACCTCAGGGTTGGCTGAAGCTTTCTTT. As protein: CARTSGLAEAFF.

This chain links TRBV5-8 with TRBJ2-3; tentative D call: TRBD2 (5 bases). The ends were cut back, 1 base at V and 4 bases at J, with 13 bases in the middle. Germline values: CDR1 SGHTS, CDR2 YDEGEE. CDR3 length: 15 residues. CDR3 bases: TGTGCCAGCAGCTTGTTGAGGGAGTTTGCAGATACGCAGTATTTT. Translating it yields CASSLLREFADTQYF. Full variable domain (rest looked up from reference TRBV5-8 and TRBJ2-3): EAGVTQSPTHLIKTRGQQATLRCSPISGHTSVYWYQQALGLGLQFLLWYDEGEERNRGNFPPRFSGRQFPNYSSELNVNALELEDSALYLCASSLLREFADTQYFGPGTRLTVL.

V is TRBV9 and J is TRBJ2-1; D ambiguous. Germline values: CDR1 SGDLS, CDR2 YYNGEE. The CDR3 loop spans 15 amino acids. V was cut by 3 bases and J by 2 bases, with 12 bases left in between. The DNA for the CDR3 is TGTGCCAGCAGCGCCAATCCTTCAGCCTACAATGAGCAGTTCTTC. Translating it yields CASSANPSAYNEQFF.

V usage is TRBV10-2 and J usage is TRBJ1-2; D perhaps matches TRBD1 (5 bases). The CDR3 runs 13 residues. V was shortened by 0 bases and J by 9 bases, with 11 bases between the two germline ends. Germline assignment: CDR1 WSHSY and CDR2 SAAADI. This CDR3 is CASSESGVRRYTF. CDR3 bases: TGCGCCAGCAGTGAGTCAGGGGTCAGGCGCTACACCTTC.

The chain joins TRBV30 to TRBJ2-5; D gene ambiguous. CDR3 size: 13 residues. V lost 0 bases and J lost 5, with 10 bases in between. Germline V CDR1 and CDR2: GTSNPN, SVGIG (reference sequence). For the CDR3, the DNA is TGTGCCTGGAGTGTCCGTTCAGCGGAGACCCAGTACTTC. It translates to CAWSVRSAETQYF. The entire variable domain, with the rest obtained from reference TRBV30 and TRBJ2-5, is as follows: SQTIHQWPATLVQPVGSPLSLECTVEGTSNPNLYWYRQAAGRGLQLLFYSVGIGQISSEVPQNLSASRPQDRQFILSSKKLLLSDSGFYLCAWSVRSAETQYFGPGTRLLVL.

J is TRBJ2-7 and V is TRBV21-1. TRBV21-1 is a known pseudogene. The CDR3 has 16 amino acids. DNA of the CDR3: TGTGCCAGCAGCAAAGGGGGGGCGGGCCCGGACTACGAGCAGTACTTC. Encoded protein: CASSKGGAGPDYEQYF.

The chain uses TRBV12-3 or TRBV12-4 and TRBJ2-7; possible D gene TRBD1, 5 bases. The germline V and J ends were trimmed by 5 bases and 3 bases, with 11 bases remaining between them. The CDR3 totals 13 residues. The CDR3 DNA is TGTGCCAGCAGTAGAAGTGACAGCTACGAGCAGTACTTC. It specifies CASSRSDSYEQYF.

The chain is built from TRBV12-5 and TRBJ2-1; 11 bases match TRBD2. With 0 bases clipped from V and 3 bases from J, the junction kept 13 bases outside the gene matches. The V gene's germline CDR1 is LGHNT and CDR2 FRNRAP. There are 20 residues in the CDR3. The CDR3 nucleotides read TGTGCTAGTGGTTTGGTAAGGCTAGCGGGAGGCCCGAACGACTACAATGAGCAGTTCTTC. This sequence encodes CASGLVRLAGGPNDYNEQFF.

CDR3 nucleotides: TGTGCCAGCAGTCAAGCAGGGGGAAACTATGGCTACACCTTC. This codes for CASSQAGGNYGYTF. The chain has TRBV28 and TRBJ1-2; 7 bases are shared with TRBD1. The CDR3 covers 14 residues. V shed 5 bases and J 2 bases; nucleotides not matched to a gene: 5. The germline CDR1 and CDR2 sequences are MDHEN and SYDVKM.

This clone was seen more than once but under ten times. The chain uses TRBV19 and TRBJ2-2, with TRBD1 as a possible D gene (5 bases). V shed 7 bases and J shed 6 bases, with 9 bases lying between them. The CDR3 has 12 residues. In germline, CDR1 is LNHDA, CDR2 SQIVND (reference sequence). The CDR3 is CASTPTAGELFF. Written as DNA, the CDR3 is TGTGCCAGTACTCCGACAGCCGGGGAGCTGTTTTTT.